The rows below give T cell receptor beta chains drawn from one sample of a study of T cell repertoires in cytomegalovirus infection. From the reads, TCRdb called clonotypes with MiXCR, one entry per CDR3 protein. The sample records about 130,000 distinct CDR3 sequences, roughly 9% being singletons. The specimen was PBMCs. These receptors all come from a human donor in good health (CMV status not recorded). Some clones in this sample may be carry-over from other donors' samples. CDR3s include the opening cysteine and the closing phenylalanine or tryptophan. A D gene is named only where the DNA matches it firmly. Size is stated for part of the rows, as once, few or many counts, or as a class when the clone is expanded.

cdr3_nt | cdr3_aa | j_call | d_call | v_call | clone_size
TGTGCCAGTAGTATAGCAGGGACTAGCGGGGGCTATGAGCAGTTCTTC | CASSIAGTSGGYEQFF | TRBJ2-1 | TRBD2 | TRBV19 | many
TGTGCCAGCAGCTCGACAGGGGCGGGAACCGGGGAGCTGTTTTTT | CASSSTGAGTGELFF | TRBJ2-2 | TRBD1 | TRBV7-2 | many
TGTGCCAGCAGGCAGACAGGGGGCCTTAATTCACCCCTCCACTTT | CASRQTGGLNSPLHF | TRBJ1-6 | TRBD1 | TRBV6-1 | many
TGTGCCAGTAGTCCCAGGGGACAGGGGTTCCCCCATGAGCAGTTCTTC | CASSPRGQGFPHEQFF | TRBJ2-1 | TRBD1 | TRBV19 | -
TGTGCCAGTAGTATAGATCTAGGAATTTGGGGGGACAGGGTCTACAATGAGCAGTTCTTC | CASSIDLGIWGDRVYNEQFF | TRBJ2-1 | TRBD1 | TRBV19 | -
TGTGCCAGTTTTAATTCAGGGTCAAGGGCTGAAGCTTTCTTT | CASFNSGSRAEAFF | TRBJ1-1 | - | TRBV28 | many
TGTGCCAGCAGTTACTCGTCAGGGCAAGGCGGGGAGCTGTTTTTT | CASSYSSGQGGELFF | TRBJ2-2 | - | TRBV6-5 | -
TGCAGTGCCCCAAGGAGTGGACGCAACTCTGGGGCCAACGTCCTGACTTTC | CSAPRSGRNSGANVLTF | TRBJ2-6 | - | TRBV20-1 | few
TGTGCCAGCAGCAAAGTAGCGGGGGGGGGGGAGACCCAGTACTTC | CASSKVAGGGETQYF | TRBJ2-5 | TRBD2 | TRBV5-4 | many
TGTGCCAGTAGATTTCAGGGTGGCACTGAAGCTTTCTTT | CASRFQGGTEAFF | TRBJ1-1 | - | TRBV19 | -
TGCAGTGCTAGAGTCGGCGGACACCCTAGGAGCTATGGCTACACCTTC | CSARVGGHPRSYGYTF | TRBJ1-2 | - | TRBV20-1 | -
TGTGCCAGCAGCATCCGACAGGGAGGATTGGACACTGAAGCTTTCTTT | CASSIRQGGLDTEAFF | TRBJ1-1 | TRBD1 | TRBV13 | few
TGTGCCAGCAGCTTATCCAACACCGGGGAGCTGTTTTTT | CASSLSNTGELFF | TRBJ2-2 | - | TRBV7-3 | many
TGTGCCAGCAGCTTAGGTCGGGCTAGCGGGGAAAACATTCAGTACTTC | CASSLGRASGENIQYF | TRBJ2-4 | TRBD2 | TRBV7-2 | many
TGTGCCAGCAGTTCTGGACAGGGAAAGAACTATGGCTACACCTTC | CASSSGQGKNYGYTF | TRBJ1-2 | TRBD1 | TRBV28 | many